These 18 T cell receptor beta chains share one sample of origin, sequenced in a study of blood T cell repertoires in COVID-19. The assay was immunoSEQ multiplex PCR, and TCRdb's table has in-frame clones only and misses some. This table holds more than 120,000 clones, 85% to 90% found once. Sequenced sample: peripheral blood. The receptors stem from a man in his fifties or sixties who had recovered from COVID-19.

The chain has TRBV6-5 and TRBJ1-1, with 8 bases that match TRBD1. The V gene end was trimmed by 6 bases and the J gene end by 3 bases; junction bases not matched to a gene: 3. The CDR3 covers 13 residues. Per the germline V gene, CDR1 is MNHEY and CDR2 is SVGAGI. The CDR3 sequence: CASRETGDTEAFF. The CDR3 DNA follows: TGTGCCAGCAGAGAGACAGGGGACACTGAAGCTTTCTTT.

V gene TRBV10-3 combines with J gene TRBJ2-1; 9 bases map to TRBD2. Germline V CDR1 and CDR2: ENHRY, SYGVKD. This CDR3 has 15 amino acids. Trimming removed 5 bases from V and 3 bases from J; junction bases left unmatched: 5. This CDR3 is CAISREAGGYNEQFF. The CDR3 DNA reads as TGTGCCATCAGTCGGGAAGCGGGGGGCTACAATGAGCAGTTCTTC.

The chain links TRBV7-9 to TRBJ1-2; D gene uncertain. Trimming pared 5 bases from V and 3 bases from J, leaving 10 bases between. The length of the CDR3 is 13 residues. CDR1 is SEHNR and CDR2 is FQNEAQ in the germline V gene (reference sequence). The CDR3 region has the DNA TGTGCCAGCAGCATCCTTCAGTACTATGGCTACACCTTC. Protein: CASSILQYYGYTF.

For the CDR3, the DNA is TGTGCCAGCTCGCCCCCCTGGGTCGGGACAGGGGTCTACAATGAGCAGTTCTTC. Its protein product is CASSPPWVGTGVYNEQFF. The chain uses TRBV5-6 and TRBJ2-1; 10 nucleotides align to TRBD1. This CDR3 has 18 amino acids. After removal of 7 bases from V and 3 bases from J, the junction contained 16 bases not matched to a gene. Germline V gives CDR1 SGHDT, CDR2 YYEEEE.

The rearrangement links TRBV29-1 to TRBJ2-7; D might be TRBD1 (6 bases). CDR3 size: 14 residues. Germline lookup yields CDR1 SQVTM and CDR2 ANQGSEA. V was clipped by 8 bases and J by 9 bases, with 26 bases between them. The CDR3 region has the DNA TGCAGCATCTCGGGCAAGGGGGATACAGACGGGCAGTACTTC. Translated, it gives CSISGKGDTDGQYF.

In DNA, the CDR3 is TGTGCCAGCAGCACCGGGACGGACAGGGTCGGCGAGCAGTACTTC. The encoded protein is CASSTGTDRVGEQYF. This chain connects TRBV7-3 to TRBJ2-7, with 8 bases identical to TRBD1. This CDR3 is 15 amino acids long. Germline assignment: CDR1 SGHTA and CDR2 FQGTGA. After removal of 5 bases from V and 6 bases from J, the junction contained 12 bases not matched to a gene.

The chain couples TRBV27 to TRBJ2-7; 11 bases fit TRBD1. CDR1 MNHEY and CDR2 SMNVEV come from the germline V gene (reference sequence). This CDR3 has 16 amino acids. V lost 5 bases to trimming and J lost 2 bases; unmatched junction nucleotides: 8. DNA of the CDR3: TGTGCCAGCAGTAGCCTTCCGGGACAGGGGGCCTACGAGCAGTACTTC. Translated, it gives CASSSLPGQGAYEQYF.

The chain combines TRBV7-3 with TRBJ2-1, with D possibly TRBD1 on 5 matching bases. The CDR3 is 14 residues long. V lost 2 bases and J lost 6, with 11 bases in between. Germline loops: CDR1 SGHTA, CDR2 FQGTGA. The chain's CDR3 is CASSLLGAPNEQFF. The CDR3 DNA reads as TGTGCCAGCAGCTTATTAGGGGCCCCCAATGAGCAGTTCTTC.

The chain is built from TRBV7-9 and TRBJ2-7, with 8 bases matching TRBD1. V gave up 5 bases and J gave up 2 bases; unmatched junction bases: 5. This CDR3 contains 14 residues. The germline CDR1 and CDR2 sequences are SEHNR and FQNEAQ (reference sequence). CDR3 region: CASSRDRLTYEQYF. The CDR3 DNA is TGTGCCAGCAGCCGGGACAGGCTAACCTACGAGCAGTACTTC.

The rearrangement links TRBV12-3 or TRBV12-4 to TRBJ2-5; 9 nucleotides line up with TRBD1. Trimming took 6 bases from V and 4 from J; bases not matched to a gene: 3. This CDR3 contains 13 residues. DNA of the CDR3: TGTGCCAGCAGGGCGGGACAGGGAGAGACCCAGTACTTC. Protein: CASRAGQGETQYF.

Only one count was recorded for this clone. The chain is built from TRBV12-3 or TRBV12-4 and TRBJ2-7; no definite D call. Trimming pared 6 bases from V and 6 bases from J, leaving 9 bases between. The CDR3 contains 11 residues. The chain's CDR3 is CASSPLGEQYF. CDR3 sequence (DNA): TGTGCCAGCAGCCCCCTCGGCGAGCAGTACTTC.

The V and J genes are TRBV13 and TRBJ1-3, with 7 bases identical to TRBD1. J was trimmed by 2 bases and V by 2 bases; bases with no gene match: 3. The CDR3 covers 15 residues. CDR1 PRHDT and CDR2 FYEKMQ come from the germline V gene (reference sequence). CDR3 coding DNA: TGTGCCAGCAGCTTACAGACAGGGCCTGGAAACACCATATATTTT. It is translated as CASSLQTGPGNTIYF.

The CDR3 loop is CASSGLQETQYF. The DNA of the CDR3 is TGTGCCAGCAGTGGTCTGCAAGAGACCCAGTACTTC. V and J are TRBV2 and TRBJ2-5; no definite D call. The CDR3 has 12 residues. Trimming left V 4 bases short and J 2 bases short, with 5 bases between. Looked up from germline, CDR1 is SNHLY and CDR2 is FYNNEI.

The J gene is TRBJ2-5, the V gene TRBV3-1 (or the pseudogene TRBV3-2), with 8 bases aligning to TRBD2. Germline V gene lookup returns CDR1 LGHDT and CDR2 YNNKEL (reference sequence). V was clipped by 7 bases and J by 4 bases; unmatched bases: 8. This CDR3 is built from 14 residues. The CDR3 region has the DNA TGTGCCAGCAACTCAAGGACTAGCCTAGAGACCCAGTACTTC. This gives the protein CASNSRTSLETQYF.

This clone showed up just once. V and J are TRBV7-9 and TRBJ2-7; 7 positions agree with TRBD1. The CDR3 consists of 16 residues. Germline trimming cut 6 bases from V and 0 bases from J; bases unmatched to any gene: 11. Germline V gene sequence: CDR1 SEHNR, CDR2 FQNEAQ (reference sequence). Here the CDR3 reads CASSFTRDSTSYEQYF. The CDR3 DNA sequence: TGTGCCAGCAGTTTCACACGGGACAGTACCTCCTACGAGCAGTACTTC.

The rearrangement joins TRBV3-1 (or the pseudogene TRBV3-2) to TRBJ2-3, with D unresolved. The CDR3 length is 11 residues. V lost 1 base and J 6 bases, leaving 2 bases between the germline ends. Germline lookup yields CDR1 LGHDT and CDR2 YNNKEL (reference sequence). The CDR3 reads CASSQADTQYF. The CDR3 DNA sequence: TGTGCCAGCAGCCAAGCGGATACGCAGTATTTT.

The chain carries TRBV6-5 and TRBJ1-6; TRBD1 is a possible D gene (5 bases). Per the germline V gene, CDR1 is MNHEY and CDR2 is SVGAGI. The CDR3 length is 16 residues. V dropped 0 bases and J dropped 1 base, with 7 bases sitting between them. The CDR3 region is CASSYSGGSYNSPLHF. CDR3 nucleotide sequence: TGTGCCAGCAGTTACTCGGGGGGATCCTATAATTCACCCCTCCACTTT.

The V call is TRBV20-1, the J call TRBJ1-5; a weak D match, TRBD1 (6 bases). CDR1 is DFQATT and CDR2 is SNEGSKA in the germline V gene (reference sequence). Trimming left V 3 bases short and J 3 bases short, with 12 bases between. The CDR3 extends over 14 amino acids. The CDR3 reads CSASKGGNNQPQHF. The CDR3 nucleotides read TGCAGTGCTAGTAAAGGGGGTAACAATCAGCCCCAGCATTTT.